Listed below are T cell receptor beta chains from one sample, sequenced in a study of vaccination and CD4 T cells after COVID-19. TCRdb redid the calling of the PCR reads with MiXCR, one entry per CDR3 protein. The repertoire holds roughly 21,000 distinct CDR3 sequences, around 68% seen once, with 20% to 25% in the top ten. Which antigens these TCRs recognize remains unknown. This specimen consisted of CD4+ T cells from blood, cultured in vitro, obtained before SARS-CoV-2 vaccination. These receptors all come from a human donor who received a COVID-19 vaccine. Both conserved end residues are part of each CDR3. Fields, in order: V gene, D gene, J gene, clone size, CDR3 DNA, CDR3 protein. The D gene is left open where the match is weak. A clone size is listed for some rows: how often the clone was seen (once, few, many), or a class if it is expanded.

TRBV20-1	TRBD1	TRBJ1-2	few	TGCAGTGCTCCATCCTGGAGGACAGGGGGAAATGGCTACACCTTC	CSAPSWRTGGNGYTF
TRBV7-9	.	TRBJ2-5	.	TGTGCCAGCAGCTTAGGGTCGGGGCCCCACGAGACCCAGTACTTC	CASSLGSGPHETQYF
TRBV6-2/TRBV6-3	.	TRBJ1-1	.	TGTGCCAGCTTCCGGAGTTGGGCCCGAAACACTGAAGCTTTCTTT	CASFRSWARNTEAFF
TRBV30	TRBD1	TRBJ1-5	.	TGTGCCTGGAGTCTCGGGACAGGGCCCCATAGCAATCAGCCCCAGCATTTT	CAWSLGTGPHSNQPQHF
TRBV5-4	.	TRBJ1-2	few	TGTGCCAGCAGCTTGGGTCAGGGGAGAGTCTATGGCTACACCTTC	CASSLGQGRVYGYTF
TRBV6-4	.	TRBJ1-6	.	TGTGCCAGCAGATCCTCAGGGAGAAATAATTCACCCCTCCACTTT	CASRSSGRNNSPLHF
TRBV27	.	TRBJ1-5	.	TGTGCCAGCAGTTTATCGTTGGGACGTCAGCCCCAGCATTTT	CASSLSLGRQPQHF
TRBV20-1	TRBD1	TRBJ1-2	few	TGCAGTGCTAGAGAACAGACAGGGCCTCTCTATGGCTACACCTTC	CSAREQTGPLYGYTF
TRBV21-1	.	TRBJ1-5	.	TGTGCCAGCAGCAAAGCTTGTCTGGGTAGGAGGGTCTATAGCAATCAGCCCCAGCATTTT	CASSKACLGRRVYSNQPQHF
TRBV10-3	.	TRBJ2-2	few	TGTGCCATCAGTGTCCCCTCGGGGGGCGCCGGCACCGGGGAGCTGTTTTTT	CAISVPSGGAGTGELFF
TRBV7-3	TRBD2	TRBJ2-5	.	TGTGCCAGCAGCTCGGGACTAGCGGGGGGCACCCAAGAGACCCAGTACTTC	CASSSGLAGGTQETQYF
TRBV6-1	.	TRBJ2-7	.	TGTGCCAGCAGTGAAGTTAGAAGATACGAGCAGTACTTC	CASSEVRRYEQYF
TRBV28	TRBD1	TRBJ1-2	few	TGTGCCAGCAGGTACCGGGACAGGGGGCTTGGCTACACCTTC	CASRYRDRGLGYTF
TRBV19	.	TRBJ1-2	few	TGTGCCAGTACCGAACGGGGAGATTACATCTATGGCTACACCTTC	CASTERGDYIYGYTF
TRBV6-1	TRBD1	TRBJ1-6	.	TGTGCCAGCAGCAGGACAGGTGGCTATAATTCACCCCTCCACTTT	CASSRTGGYNSPLHF
TRBV7-9	.	TRBJ1-3	.	TGTGCCAGCAGCTTAGGATCCGGGGACCACTTCTCTGGAAACACCATATATTTT	CASSLGSGDHFSGNTIYF
TRBV30	TRBD1	TRBJ1-2	.	TGTGCCTGGAGTGTCTCAAATACAGGGGCCTATGGCTACACCTTC	CAWSVSNTGAYGYTF
TRBV20-1	.	TRBJ1-2	.	TGCAGTGCTAGTAGTATTGGAGAGAATAATAACTATGGCTACACCTTC	CSASSIGENNNYGYTF
TRBV20-1	.	TRBJ2-3	few	TGCAGTGCTAGAGATCCGGGGGCTAGCACAGATACGCAGTATTTT	CSARDPGASTDTQYF
TRBV10-1	TRBD1	TRBJ2-5	.	TGCGCCAGCAGTGATAGGGACAGGGCGACGGAGACCCAGTACTTC	CASSDRDRATETQYF
TRBV20-1	TRBD1	TRBJ2-1	.	TGCAGTGCTAGACGCAGGGGGTCGCCCAATGAGCAGTTCTTC	CSARRRGSPNEQFF
TRBV20-1	.	TRBJ1-5	.	TGCAGTGCTGTCAAGACAGACAATCAGCCCCAGCATTTT	CSAVKTDNQPQHF
TRBV19	.	TRBJ2-7	.	TGTGCCAGTAGTTCCCGGTTCTCCTACGAGCAGTACTTC	CASSSRFSYEQYF
TRBV21-1	.	TRBJ2-2	.	TGTGCCAGCAGCAAATGGTGGCGTCGGGGGCCGGGCACCGGGGAGCTGTTTTTT	CASSKWWRRGPGTGELFF
TRBV6-2/TRBV6-3	.	TRBJ1-5	.	TGTGCCAGCAGTTACCCAGGGATATTGGGGAATAGCAATCAGCCCCAGCATTTT	CASSYPGILGNSNQPQHF
TRBV7-2	.	TRBJ1-2	.	TGTGCCAGCAGCTTAGGACCACAGTCCTCCTATGGCTACACCTTC	CASSLGPQSSYGYTF
TRBV2	.	TRBJ1-1	.	TGTGCCAGCACTGGGGACACGGGGGCCGATTGGGAAGCTTTCTTT	CASTGDTGADWEAFF
TRBV15	.	TRBJ2-1	few	TGTGCCACCAGCAGAGATCCGAGGGTCTACAATGAGCAGTTCTTC	CATSRDPRVYNEQFF
TRBV30	TRBD1	TRBJ1-2	.	TGTGCCTGGAAGGGACAGACCCACTATGGCTACACCTTC	CAWKGQTHYGYTF
TRBV10-3	TRBD1	TRBJ1-1	few	TGTGCCATCACCTTGGACAGGGTGAACACTGAAGCTTTCTTT	CAITLDRVNTEAFF
TRBV7-2	.	TRBJ1-2	.	TGTGCCAGCAGCTTTCCCGGGAAATGGAATGGCTACACCTTC	CASSFPGKWNGYTF
TRBV2	.	TRBJ1-5	few	TGTGCCAGCAGGGGTTTGTATAGCAATCAGCCCCAGCATTTT	CASRGLYSNQPQHF
TRBV10-3	.	TRBJ2-3	.	TGTGCCATCAGTATCGGAGGTCGAAGGACAGATACGCAGTATTTT	CAISIGGRRTDTQYF
TRBV7-8	TRBD1	TRBJ1-5	.	TGTGCCAGCAGCACTTGGGGACAGGGGACTTGGGGTGGCAATCAGCCCCAGCATTTT	CASSTWGQGTWGGNQPQHF
TRBV20-1	.	TRBJ1-6	.	TGCAGTGCTAGACAGGGTGAGAGCTCCTATAATTCACCCCTCCACTTT	CSARQGESSYNSPLHF
TRBV6-5	.	TRBJ1-6	.	TGTGCCAGCAGTTACTCCCTGATACAAGGTCATAATTCACCCCTCCACTTT	CASSYSLIQGHNSPLHF
TRBV19	.	TRBJ1-2	few	TGTGCCAGTGCTGTTAATACCCGGACCGGCGTAGGCTATGGCTACACCTTC	CASAVNTRTGVGYGYTF
TRBV20-1	.	TRBJ1-6	.	TGCAGTGCTAGTAGACGTCGGAGCTCCTATAATTCACCCCTCCACTTT	CSASRRRSSYNSPLHF
TRBV6-5	.	TRBJ1-5	few	TGTGCCAGCAGTTACAGGGGGACCCCTGGGGAGCCCCAGCATTTT	CASSYRGTPGEPQHF
TRBV6-1	.	TRBJ1-2	few	TGTGCCAGCAGCTTTGGACAGAAACTTAACTATGGCTACACCTTC	CASSFGQKLNYGYTF
TRBV20-1	TRBD2	TRBJ2-3	.	TGCAGTGCTAGTCCGGTTGCAGCGGGGGCCCTTAGCACAGATACGCAGTATTTT	CSASPVAAGALSTDTQYF
TRBV20-1	TRBD2	TRBJ2-7	.	TGCAGTGCTAGAGCGGGACTAGCGAGTTCGATACTGTACTTC	CSARAGLASSILYF
TRBV5-1	.	TRBJ1-2	.	TGCGCCAGCAGCTTGGAAAGGCGACAACGCTACACCTTC	CASSLERRQRYTF
TRBV23-1	.	TRBJ2-2	.	TGCGCCAGCAGTCAATCTTCAGGGGTGGGCACCGGGGAGCTGTTTTTT	CASSQSSGVGTGELFF
TRBV30	.	TRBJ1-2	.	TGTGCCTGGCGTAGAGAAATTAACTATGGCTACACCTTC	CAWRREINYGYTF
TRBV19	.	TRBJ1-3	.	TGTGCCAGTAGTTTCAGAGGCGAGGGCAACACCATATATTTT	CASSFRGEGNTIYF
TRBV20-1	.	TRBJ1-6	once	TGCAGTGCTAGGATGACCGCTGGAGGTTCACCCCTCCACTTT	CSARMTAGGSPLHF
TRBV25-1	TRBD2	TRBJ2-3	.	TGTGCCAGCAGTGATACTAGCGGACCGAGCACAGATACGCAGTATTTT	CASSDTSGPSTDTQYF
TRBV19	TRBD1	TRBJ2-7	once	TGTGCCAGTAGTTCCCCAGGGGGTTACGAGCAGTACTTC	CASSSPGGYEQYF